These 25 T cell receptor beta chains were all obtained from the same sample, sequenced in a study of neurological immune-mediated disorders. A single record per CDR3 protein comes from TCRdb applying MiXCR to the 5' RACE reads. The sample lists tens of thousands of distinct CDR3 sequences, around 13% occurring once. Sample: PBMCs. Every receptor here comes from a woman aged 60-75 years with HTLV-1-associated myelopathy (HAM/TSP).

This clonotype was observed at least ten times. The chain employs TRBV20-1 and TRBJ2-1, with 8 positions matching TRBD2. With 3 bases clipped from V and 10 bases from J, the junction kept 11 bases outside the gene matches. CDR1 is DFQATT and CDR2 is SNEGSKA in the germline V gene (reference sequence). The CDR3 loop spans 14 amino acids. CDR3 sequence reads: CSASLGRAGYEQFF. CDR3 in DNA: TGCAGTGCTAGCCTCGGGAGGGCCGGATACGAGCAGTTCTTC.

The table lists this clonotype with many counts. The V and J genes are TRBV5-1 and TRBJ2-7, with 9 bases that match TRBD2. V shed 4 bases and J 3 bases; nucleotides not matched to a gene: 5. The CDR3 contains 14 residues. Per germline, CDR1 SGHRS and CDR2 YFSETQ. The CDR3 sequence is CASSRSGGDYEQYF. Written as DNA, the CDR3 is TGCGCCAGCAGCCGTAGCGGGGGAGACTACGAGCAGTACTTC.

The V and J genes are TRBV20-1 and TRBJ2-1, with 9 nucleotides matching TRBD2. Germline CDR1 reads DFQATT; CDR2 reads SNEGSKA (reference sequence). This CDR3 has 17 amino acids. Germline trimming cut 1 base from V and 5 bases from J; bases unmatched to any gene: 12. CDR3 sequence: CSARVPMGASGNNEQFF. CDR3 coding DNA: TGCAGTGCTAGAGTTCCAATGGGGGCTAGCGGGAACAATGAGCAGTTCTTC.

This clonotype is termed medium-sized. The V call is TRBV24-1, the J call TRBJ2-3, with 7 bases that match TRBD1. The V and J ends lost 0 bases and 4 bases, in that order; junction bases with no gene match: 15. The CDR3 runs to 19 residues. Germline V gives CDR1 KGHDR, CDR2 SFDVKD. CDR3 protein: CATSDLQGRTGDGSDTQYF. The CDR3 nucleotides are TGTGCCACCAGTGATTTGCAAGGGAGAACAGGGGACGGATCAGATACGCAGTATTTT.

This clonotype was observed at least ten times. The chain joins TRBV12-3 or TRBV12-4 to TRBJ1-1, with 10 bases identical to TRBD1. This CDR3 has 13 residues. The ends lost 6 bases at V and 11 bases at J; junction bases unmatched: 9. The CDR3 bases are TGTGCCAGCAGAGCCGGGACAGGGGTTGGGGCTTTCTTT. The encoded protein is CASRAGTGVGAFF.

The sample holds many counts of this clonotype. This sequence joins TRBV4-1 and TRBJ2-7; D gene ambiguous. The CDR3 covers 13 residues. The V gene lost 1 base and the J gene lost 2 bases, with 6 bases spanning the gap. CDR1 MGHRA and CDR2 YSYEKL come from the germline V gene. The CDR3 DNA reads as TGCGCCAGCAGCCAAGCAGAGGCCTACGAGCAGTACTTC. Translation: CASSQAEAYEQYF.

Comments on this clonotype: Relative to the germline gene, one junction end is altered; a read error may explain this. The rearrangement uses TRBV19 and TRBJ1-5; 8 bases agree with TRBD1. The CDR3 consists of 16 residues. The germline V gene has CDR1 LNHDA and CDR2 SQIVND (reference sequence). CDR3 nucleotides: TGTGCCAGTAGTATTGCTTCAGGGACAGGCAATAAGCCCCAGCATTTT. Its translation: CASSIASGTGNKPQHF.

Sample share makes this clonotype medium-sized (0.01 to 0.1%). The V gene is TRBV5-1, the J gene TRBJ1-2; TRBD1 matches 10 bases. This CDR3 spans 14 amino acids. Germline V gives CDR1 SGHRS, CDR2 YFSETQ. V was clipped by 3 bases and J by 7 bases; unmatched bases: 6. CDR3: CASSSGTGAVGYTF. CDR3 coding DNA: TGCGCCAGCAGCTCCGGGACAGGGGCCGTTGGCTACACCTTC.

This clonotype showed up many times. This sequence joins TRBV20-1 and TRBJ2-3; 9 bases line up with TRBD2. The CDR3 spans 17 residues. Germline V gene lookup returns CDR1 DFQATT and CDR2 SNEGSKA (reference sequence). Losses at the gene ends were 3 bases for V and 2 bases for J; bases not matched to a gene: 12. CDR3 nucleotides: TGCAGTGCTAGCCCTTCTAGCGGGGCCTACCCCACAGATACGCAGTATTTT. This sequence encodes CSASPSSGAYPTDTQYF.

In the case of this clonotype: Because it lacks the conserved phenylalanine or tryptophan at the end, this CDR3 is likely a read error. V is TRBV7-2 and J is TRBJ2-7; 10 bases align to TRBD2. The CDR3 sequence is 17 residues long. The germline CDR1 and CDR2 sequences are SGHTA and FQGNSA. V shed 0 bases and J 2 bases; nucleotides not matched to a gene: 7. The CDR3 sequence: CASSLAFGLAVAYEQYL. The CDR3 nucleotides are TGTGCCAGCAGCTTAGCGTTTGGACTAGCGGTGGCCTACGAGCAGTACTTA.

This clonotype was observed many times. V gene TRBV20-1 combines with J gene TRBJ2-3, with a possible D match to TRBD2 (7 bases). CDR3 length: 13 residues. V lost 2 bases and J 4 bases, leaving 10 bases between the germline ends. The germline V gene has CDR1 DFQATT and CDR2 SNEGSKA (reference sequence). CDR3: CSARTGGADTQYF. The CDR3 DNA follows: TGCAGTGCTAGAACGGGGGGCGCAGATACGCAGTATTTT.

This clonotype was observed many times. This chain's CDR3 is CASREAAGAGNEQFF. The CDR3 DNA follows: TGTGCCAGCAGAGAGGCAGCGGGGGCGGGCAATGAGCAGTTCTTC. This sequence joins TRBV6-1 and TRBJ2-1, with 8 bases fitting TRBD2. Trimming removed 6 bases from V and 6 bases from J; junction bases left unmatched: 10. The CDR3 extends over 15 amino acids. CDR1 and CDR2 (germline): MNHNS, SASEGT.

The table lists this clonotype with many counts. This chain joins TRBV14 and TRBJ2-4, with D uncertain. Germline CDR1 reads SGHDN; CDR2 reads FVKESK. The CDR3 loop spans 13 amino acids. V lost 2 bases and J 5 bases, leaving 7 bases between the germline ends. The CDR3 is CASSQSPQNIQYF. As DNA, the CDR3 is TGTGCCAGCAGCCAATCCCCCCAAAACATTCAGTACTTC.

As concerns this clonotype: The junction does not match germline at one end; this may be a read error. This chain joins TRBV5-1 and TRBJ1-5; D not resolved. This CDR3 region has 15 residues. Germline loops: CDR1 SGHRS, CDR2 YFSETQ. CDR3 bases: TGCGCCAGCGGCTTGGACTCAGGAGACTCTCAGCCCCAGCATTTT. Protein product: CASGLDSGDSQPQHF.

This clonotype occurred many times. This rearrangement joins TRBV18 to TRBJ2-3, with 9 bases identical to TRBD2. The CDR3 contains 15 residues. Germline assignment: CDR1 KGHSH and CDR2 LQKENI. Unmatched junction bases numbered 6, after V lost 3 bases and J lost 5 bases. The CDR3 sequence is CASSPISGGGDTQYF. The DNA of the CDR3 is TGTGCCAGCTCACCTATTAGCGGGGGTGGAGATACGCAGTATTTT.

This clonotype is labeled medium-sized. This rearrangement joins TRBV6-5 to TRBJ1-1, with D uncertain. There are 11 residues in the CDR3. Trimming removed 7 bases from V and 1 base from J, with 4 bases in between. Germline loops: CDR1 MNHEY, CDR2 SVGAGI. The chain's CDR3 is CASKGNTEAFF. In DNA, the CDR3 is TGTGCCAGCAAGGGGAACACTGAAGCTTTCTTT.

This clonotype has only a few counts. The chain links TRBV5-1 to TRBJ2-5, with D perhaps being TRBD1 or TRBD2 (6 bases each). Per germline, CDR1 SGHRS and CDR2 YFSETQ. The V and J ends lost 6 bases and 5 bases respectively, with 17 bases between them. The CDR3 extends over 14 amino acids. CDR3 residues: CASTTGANEETQYF. As DNA, the CDR3 is TGCGCCAGCACAACGGGGGCGAATGAGGAGACCCAGTACTTC.

Within the sample, this clonotype is medium-sized. The chain uses TRBV27 and TRBJ1-2, with unresolved D. The V gene lost 6 bases and the J gene lost 4 bases, with 15 bases spanning the gap. From germline, CDR1 is MNHEY and CDR2 SMNVEV (reference sequence). The CDR3 contains 14 residues. CDR3 in amino acids: CASSPVAGGYGYTF. For the CDR3, the DNA is TGTGCCAGCAGCCCGGTAGCGGGCGGCTATGGCTACACCTTC.

This clonotype was seen many times. The V and J genes are TRBV5-1 and TRBJ1-2; maybe TRBD1 (5 bases). CDR1 SGHRS and CDR2 YFSETQ come from the germline V gene. Trimming shortened V by 4 bases and J by 4 bases, and 14 bases separated the two germline ends. The CDR3 runs 14 residues. CDR3 DNA sequence: TGCGCCAGCAGCGGCGGGGACGGGTTCTATGGCTACACCTTC. It translates to CASSGGDGFYGYTF.

This chain joins TRBV5-1 and TRBJ2-7; D is perhaps TRBD1 (5 bases). The V gene's germline CDR1 is SGHRS and CDR2 YFSETQ. The CDR3 contains 14 residues. Trimming removed 7 bases from V and 0 bases from J, with 14 bases in between. CDR3 in DNA: TGCGCCAGCTCCCAGGGTATGCTCTCCTACGAGCAGTACTTC. Amino acid sequence: CASSQGMLSYEQYF.

The V call is TRBV3-1, the J call TRBJ2-7; 7 bases align to TRBD2. Trimming took 0 bases from V and 5 from J; bases not matched to a gene: 4. Germline CDR1 reads LGHDT; CDR2 reads YNNKEL (reference sequence). CDR3 size: 14 residues. The CDR3 region is CASSQERGSHEQYF. The DNA for the CDR3 is TGTGCCAGCAGCCAAGAGCGGGGGTCGCACGAGCAGTACTTC.

The chain couples TRBV20-1 to TRBJ1-1, with D possibly matching TRBD1 (6 bases). CDR3 length equals 14 residues. From germline, CDR1 is DFQATT and CDR2 SNEGSKA (reference sequence). With 3 bases removed from V and 9 bases from J, the gap between germline ends came to 20 bases. For the CDR3, the DNA is TGCAGTGCTAGGGCGACAGGAGGGCACGGCAAAGCTTTCTTT. Translated: CSARATGGHGKAFF.

This clonotype appeared many times. V gene TRBV3-1 combines with J gene TRBJ1-5; 8 nucleotides match TRBD1. Per the germline V gene, CDR1 is LGHDT and CDR2 is YNNKEL (reference sequence). CDR3 length: 15 residues. V was clipped by 2 bases and J by 6 bases; unmatched bases: 6. The CDR3 DNA reads TGTGCCAGCAGCCAAATGACAGGGGCGAGTCAGCCCCAGCATTTT. Protein sequence: CASSQMTGASQPQHF.

This clonotype appeared many times. The chain links TRBV12-3 or TRBV12-4 to TRBJ1-4; D unclear. V lost 6 bases to trimming and J lost 5 bases, with 7 bases between them. This CDR3 is built from 12 residues. CDR3: CASRPGNEKLFF. In DNA form, the CDR3 reads TGTGCCAGCAGACCGGGGAATGAAAAACTGTTTTTT.

There are many counts of this clonotype. In DNA form, the CDR3 reads TGTGCCACCAGCAGAGCCACTTTTTCAGGGGGCTCATGGTATGGCTACACCTTC. This translates into CATSRATFSGGSWYGYTF. This sequence joins TRBV15 and TRBJ1-2; 8 bases map to TRBD1. This CDR3 is built from 18 residues. Germline CDR1 reads LNHNV; CDR2 reads YYDKDF (reference sequence). The ends lost 1 base at V and 5 bases at J; junction bases unmatched: 15.